The next 25 T cell receptor beta chains were all read from a single sample in a study of T cells after posttransplantation cyclophosphamide. Treatment was busulfan-fludarabine conditioning, a marrow graft, and cyclophosphamide on days +3 and +4. The assay was immunoSEQ multiplex PCR, and TCRdb's table has in-frame clones only and misses some. The table lists over 2,500 clones, with no singletons. The sequencing used PBMCs, collected 32 days after allogeneic stem cell transplant with posttransplant cyclophosphamide. These TCRs come from a female patient aged 45 to 65 who received an allogeneic stem cell transplant from a related donor, was CMV-positive, and had no GVHD. Some of the T cells might come from the graft donor.

This clone was picked up many times. The chain is built from TRBV12-3 or TRBV12-4 and TRBJ1-4; 9 bases agree with TRBD1. The V segment lost 5 bases and the J segment 2 bases; nucleotides outside the gene matches: 6. The CDR3 is made up of 16 amino acids. CDR3 bases: TGTGCCAGCAGTCCCCGGGACAGGGCGACTAATGAAAAACTGTTTTTT. This encodes CASSPRDRATNEKLFF.

This clone has at least ten counts. The chain links TRBV7-3 to TRBJ2-1, with 12 bases lining up with TRBD2. There are 14 residues in the CDR3. V shed 2 bases and J 7 bases; nucleotides not matched to a gene: 0. Germline V gene sequence: CDR1 SGHTA, CDR2 FQGTGA. CDR3 DNA: TGTGCCAGCAGCTTAGGGACTAGCGGGAATGAGCAGTTCTTC. The encoded protein is CASSLGTSGNEQFF.

By sample fraction, this clone is medium-sized (0.01 to 0.1%). The gene calls are TRBV7-3 and TRBJ1-1; TRBD1 is a possible D gene (6 bases). This CDR3 spans 14 amino acids. Germline V gene lookup returns CDR1 SGHTA and CDR2 FQGTGA. The V and J ends lost 1 base and 6 bases respectively, with 12 bases between them. Written as DNA, the CDR3 is TGTGCCAGCAGCTTAAGAGGGGGTGGGGCTGAAGCTTTCTTT. Translation: CASSLRGGGAEAFF.

The table lists this clone with many counts. The V and J genes are TRBV28 and TRBJ2-1; D gene ambiguous. The CDR3 loop spans 11 amino acids. V lost 8 bases to trimming and J lost 4 bases, with 6 bases between them. In germline, CDR1 is MDHEN, CDR2 SYDVKM. CDR3 in amino acids: CASRTYNEQFF. CDR3 bases: TGTGCCAGCCGAACTTACAATGAGCAGTTCTTC.

This clone was seen repeatedly, ten times or more. The J gene is TRBJ1-5, the V gene TRBV28; D uncertain. Looked up from germline, CDR1 is MDHEN and CDR2 is SYDVKM. V gave up 6 bases and J gave up 7 bases, with 10 bases separating them. The CDR3 length is 12 residues. The CDR3 nucleotides are TGTGCCAGCAGCTCGACTGGGCAGCCCCAGCATTTT. Residues: CASSSTGQPQHF.

This clone was counted many times. This chain uses TRBV25-1 with TRBJ2-5; 13 nucleotides line up with TRBD2. The germline CDR1 and CDR2 sequences are MGHDK and SYGVNS. This CDR3 is 17 amino acids long. Trimming took 1 base from V and 2 from J; bases not matched to a gene: 4. CDR3 sequence reads: CASSEFGGLAGQETQYF. The CDR3, as DNA: TGTGCCAGCAGTGAATTTGGGGGACTAGCGGGACAAGAGACCCAGTACTTC.

This clone showed up many times. The V gene is TRBV2, the J gene TRBJ2-1; D unresolved. CDR1 and CDR2 (germline): SNHLY, FYNNEI. With 3 bases removed from V and 4 bases from J, the gap between germline ends came to 7 bases. CDR3 size: 13 residues. The CDR3 reads CASSEAQYNEQFF. CDR3 nucleotide sequence: TGTGCCAGCAGTGAGGCACAGTACAATGAGCAGTTCTTC.

By proportion, this clone is medium-sized. The chain uses TRBV6-6 and TRBJ2-7; 7 bases map to TRBD2. The V gene's germline CDR1 is MNHNY and CDR2 SVGAGI (reference sequence). The CDR3 loop spans 15 amino acids. V was clipped by 1 base and J by 2 bases; unmatched bases: 5. The CDR3 DNA reads as TGTGCCAGCAGTTACTTAGCGGGCCCACCCTACGAGCAGTACTTC. Amino acid sequence: CASSYLAGPPYEQYF.

In its sample, this clone is medium-sized. The chain links TRBV9 to TRBJ2-7; 7 nucleotides agree with TRBD1. Germline CDR1 is SGDLS and CDR2 is YYNGEE. J gave up 2 bases and V 4 bases, and 9 bases lay outside the gene matches. The CDR3 runs to 15 residues. The CDR3: CASSPQAGTAYEQYF. The CDR3 DNA reads as TGTGCCAGCAGCCCTCAAGCCGGGACAGCCTACGAGCAGTACTTC.

V and J are TRBV28 and TRBJ1-2; perhaps TRBD1 as D (6 bases). Germline CDR1 reads MDHEN; CDR2 reads SYDVKM. The CDR3 totals 21 residues. The V end lost 3 bases, the J end lost 2 bases, and 31 bases lay between the germline ends. CDR3: CASSFPRVLTGAGVRNYGYTF. The DNA for the CDR3 is TGTGCCAGCAGTTTCCCCAGAGTATTGACAGGAGCCGGTGTAAGGAACTATGGCTACACCTTC.

This clone was seen at least ten times. This chain joins TRBV5-1 and TRBJ2-4; D is unresolved. Per the germline V gene, CDR1 is SGHRS and CDR2 is YFSETQ. V was shortened by 5 bases and J by 1 base, with 10 bases between the two germline ends. The CDR3 spans 14 residues. The DNA for the CDR3 is TGCGCCAGCAGACGAGAGGCCGCCAAAAACATTCAGTACTTC. Amino acid sequence: CASRREAAKNIQYF.

This clone ranks as medium-sized. The chain has TRBV6-5 and TRBJ2-1; 9 bases agree with TRBD2. J was trimmed by 2 bases and V by 2 bases; bases with no gene match: 1. CDR3 size: 15 residues. CDR1 MNHEY and CDR2 SVGAGI come from the germline V gene. CDR3 protein: CASSYGGRAYNEQFF. In nucleotides, the CDR3 is TGTGCCAGCAGTTACGGCGGGAGGGCCTACAATGAGCAGTTCTTC.

This clone was seen repeatedly, ten times or more. The J gene is TRBJ1-4, the V gene TRBV30; a possible D gene is TRBD1 (6 bases). The V end was cut by 3 bases, the J end by 5 bases, with 19 bases between. Looked up from germline, CDR1 is GTSNPN and CDR2 is SVGIG (reference sequence). The CDR3 loop spans 16 amino acids. The CDR3 bases are TGTGCCTGGAGCGGACAGAGCAATCCACGGAATGAAAAACTGTTTTTT. Its translation is CAWSGQSNPRNEKLFF.

This clone was detected ten times or more. The chain employs TRBV9 and TRBJ2-1; 7 bases match TRBD2. Trimming cost V 4 bases and J 3 bases; bases outside gene matches: 4. Per germline, CDR1 SGDLS and CDR2 YYNGEE. This CDR3 is built from 14 residues. The DNA of the CDR3 is TGTGCCAGCAGCATGGCTAGCGGCTACAATGAGCAGTTCTTC. Amino acid sequence: CASSMASGYNEQFF.

This clone appeared many times. J is TRBJ2-2 and V is TRBV11-3; 8 nucleotides line up with TRBD2. This CDR3 has 15 amino acids. From germline, CDR1 is SGHNT and CDR2 YENEEA. Losses at the gene ends were 8 bases for V and 0 bases for J; bases not matched to a gene: 5. The CDR3 nucleotides are TGTGCCAGCGGGCCGGGACTAGCGAACACCGGGGAGCTGTTTTTT. Protein product: CASGPGLANTGELFF.

This clone came up many times. The rearrangement uses TRBV6-2 or TRBV6-3 and TRBJ1-2, with D maybe TRBD1 (6 bases). Trimming removed 5 bases at V and 6 bases at J, with 19 bases between. The CDR3 loop spans 15 amino acids. Germline CDR1 reads MNHEY; CDR2 reads SVGEGT. The CDR3, as DNA: TGTGCCAGCAGTGGATGGGACATCCTACTAAATGGCTACACCTTC. Residues: CASSGWDILLNGYTF.

This clone is labeled medium-sized (0.01 to 0.1%). The chain recombines TRBV28 with TRBJ1-5; no reliable D call. Trimming took 4 bases from V and 3 from J, leaving 4 bases between them. The CDR3 runs to 12 residues. Germline CDR1 MDHEN, CDR2 SYDVKM. CDR3 bases: TGTGCCAGCAGTTCACACAATCAGCCCCAGCATTTT. Its protein product is CASSSHNQPQHF.

In its sample, this clone was seen many times. This chain joins TRBV30 and TRBJ1-2; D gene uncertain. Germline lookup yields CDR1 GTSNPN and CDR2 SVGIG (reference sequence). V was clipped by 2 bases and J by 5 bases, with 9 bases between them. The CDR3 runs 12 residues. The CDR3 bases are TGTGCCTGGAGTAGAGGTCCTTATGGCTACACCTTC. This encodes CAWSRGPYGYTF.

This clone was detected many times. The gene calls are TRBV6-1 and TRBJ1-2; TRBD1 matches 8 bases. Germline V lookup: CDR1 MNHNS, CDR2 SASEGT. V lost 6 bases and J lost 4; bases outside the gene matches: 7. The CDR3 runs 14 residues. CDR3 coding DNA: TGTGCCAGCAGGCCATCGGGACAGGTCTATGGCTACACCTTC. Protein: CASRPSGQVYGYTF.

This clone was picked up many times. The chain has TRBV28 and TRBJ2-1, with TRBD2 matching 11 bases. This CDR3 is 12 amino acids long. V lost 5 bases, J lost 15 bases, and 6 bases stayed unmatched. Germline-derived CDR1 and CDR2 are MDHEN and SYDVKM. The DNA for the CDR3 is TGTGCCAGCAGTCCTCTAGCGGGAGGTACGTTCTTC. This sequence encodes CASSPLAGGTFF. The whole variable domain, filled in from reference TRBV28 and TRBJ2-1, reads DVKVTQSSRYLVKRTGEKVFLECVQDMDHENMFWYRQDPGLGLRLIYFSYDVKMKEKGDIPEGYSVSREKKERFSLILESASTNQTSMYLCASSPLAGGTFFGPGTRLTVL.

This clone is labeled as medium-sized. This sequence joins TRBV28 and TRBJ2-3; the match to TRBD2 covers 12 bases. Looked up from germline, CDR1 is MDHEN and CDR2 is SYDVKM. The ends lost 3 bases at V and 6 bases at J; junction bases unmatched: 16. The CDR3 is made up of 19 amino acids. As DNA, the CDR3 is TGTGCCAGCAGTTTCCCCCCACTACTAGCGGGGGGAGGAGAGGATACGCAGTATTTT. Amino acid sequence: CASSFPPLLAGGGEDTQYF. Full variable domain (rest looked up from reference TRBV28 and TRBJ2-3): DVKVTQSSRYLVKRTGEKVFLECVQDMDHENMFWYRQDPGLGLRLIYFSYDVKMKEKGDIPEGYSVSREKKERFSLILESASTNQTSMYLCASSFPPLLAGGGEDTQYFGPGTRLTVL.

This clone is deemed medium-sized. The CDR3 DNA sequence: TGTGCCAGCAGCCGAAGGGCTAGCGGGAGAGGCTACAATGAGCAGTTCTTC. Translating it yields CASSRRASGRGYNEQFF. The chain has TRBV11-3 and TRBJ2-1; 10 bases agree with TRBD2. V shed 5 bases, J shed 3 bases, and the junction held 10 bases outside the gene matches. The CDR3 loop spans 17 amino acids. The germline gives CDR1 SGHNT, CDR2 YENEEA. Drawing the rest from reference TRBV11-3 and TRBJ2-1, the complete variable domain is EAGVVQSPRYKIIEKKQPVAFWCNPISGHNTLYWYLQNLGQGPELLIRYENEEAVDDSQLPKDRFSAERLKGVDSTLKIQPAELGDSAVYLCASSRRASGRGYNEQFFGPGTRLTVL.

By frequency in the sample, this clone is medium-sized. This rearrangement joins TRBV7-9 to TRBJ1-2, with 9 positions matching TRBD1. The germline V gene has CDR1 SEHNR and CDR2 FQNEAQ (reference sequence). The V segment lost 3 bases and the J segment 4 bases; nucleotides outside the gene matches: 3. This CDR3 spans 14 amino acids. The CDR3 region is CASSLGTGSYGYTF. The CDR3 DNA sequence: TGTGCCAGCAGCTTGGGGACAGGGTCCTATGGCTACACCTTC.

This clone was seen ten or more times. The V and J genes are TRBV7-2 and TRBJ2-3; 13 bases fit TRBD2. Trimming took 3 bases from V and 5 from J; bases not matched to a gene: 11. Germline V gene sequence: CDR1 SGHTA, CDR2 FQGNSA. The CDR3 extends over 18 amino acids. CDR3 protein: CASSFRLAGGRKGDTQYF. CDR3 sequence (DNA): TGTGCCAGCAGCTTCCGACTAGCGGGAGGCCGAAAGGGAGATACGCAGTATTTT. Supplemented by reference TRBV7-2 and TRBJ2-3, the full variable domain reads GAGVSQSPSNKVTEKGKDVELRCDPISGHTALYWYRQSLGQGLEFLIYFQGNSAPDKSGLPSDRFSAERTGGSVSTLTIQRTQQEDSAVYLCASSFRLAGGRKGDTQYFGPGTRLTVL.

This clone is deemed medium-sized. CDR3 nucleotide sequence: TGTGCCAGCAGTCAGGGTCGAGACACTGAAGCTTTCTTT. Amino acids: CASSQGRDTEAFF. The chain combines TRBV6-2 or TRBV6-3 with TRBJ1-1; a weak D match, TRBD1 (5 bases). The V end lost 5 bases, the J end lost 3 bases, and 10 bases lay between the germline ends. Looked up from germline, CDR1 is MNHEY and CDR2 is SVGEGT. The CDR3 contains 13 residues.